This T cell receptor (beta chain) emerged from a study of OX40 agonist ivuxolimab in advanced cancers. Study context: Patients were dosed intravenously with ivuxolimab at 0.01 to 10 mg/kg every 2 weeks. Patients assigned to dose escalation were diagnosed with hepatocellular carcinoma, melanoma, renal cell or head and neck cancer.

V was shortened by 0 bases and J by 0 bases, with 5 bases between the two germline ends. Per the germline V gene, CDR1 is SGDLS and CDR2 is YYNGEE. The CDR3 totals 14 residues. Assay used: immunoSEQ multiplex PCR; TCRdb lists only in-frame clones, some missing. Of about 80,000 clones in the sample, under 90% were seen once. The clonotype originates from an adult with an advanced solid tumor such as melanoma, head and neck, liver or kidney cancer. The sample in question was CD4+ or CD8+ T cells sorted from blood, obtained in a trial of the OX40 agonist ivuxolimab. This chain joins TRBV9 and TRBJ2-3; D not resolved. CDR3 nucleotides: TGTGCCAGCAGCGTAGACGGAAGCACAGATACGCAGTATTTT. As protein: CASSVDGSTDTQYF.